The subject of this entry is one TCR beta chain. What antigen it recognizes has not been identified. This CDR3 is missing its conserved last phenylalanine or tryptophan, likely due to a read error. Because the CDR3's place on the DNA is in doubt, the DNA is left out and the CDR3 is given as listed by TCRdb. For the TCR template, genomic DNA was extracted from bulk tumor tissue, and around 600 ng of gDNA was amplified for each sample. During surgery, several biopsies were collected from each primary tumor and placed as far from one another as possible within the tumor mass. The study cohort was described as untreated and was composed of newly diagnosed NSCLC cases undergoing curative surgery. The samples came from approximately 14 patients with newly diagnosed non-small cell lung cancer who were having surgery intended to be curative. A couple of independent pathologists reviewed the resected tumor masses. Sequencing was performed only on DNA and RNA samples of high quality.

The data were taken from a study of immune heterogeneity within non-small cell lung tumors (dated by TCRdb to the late 2010s). General notes on the study: Histology comprised several squamous cell carcinomas, roughly ten non-squamous carcinomas and 1 tumor not otherwise specified. The study combined whole-exome sequencing, RNA-seq and TCR beta repertoire sequencing of multiple spatially distinct regions from each NSCLC tumor to examine intratumoral immune heterogeneity. Transcriptome data were available for just 44 loci from 12 patients, whereas TCR repertoire analysis spanned under 65 tumor loci from fewer than 18 patients. For mutant peptides 8 to 11 amino acids long, netMHCpan-3.0 predicted neoantigen binding to the HLA alleles of each patient.

What the research found in general, with its limitations: Within a patient, the same dominant CDR3B clonotypes appeared at multiple loci, but different tumor locations also contained unique high-frequency clones. High-frequency TCR beta clonotypes were largely distinct between individual patients. A moderate positive correlation (R approximately 0.35), which was statistically significant, linked local T-cell repertoire clonality to local tumor mutational burden.

The CDR3 numbers 14 amino acids, ends counted. Via the germline V gene (reference sequence), CDR1 is MNHEY and CDR2 SMNVEV. The TCR beta CDR3 region was amplified with a multiplex PCR system whose first round of about 11 cycles used 32 V-gene forward primers and 13 J-gene reverse primers. The first PCR round used a QIAGEN Multiplex PCR Kit, and the primer sequences were filed in Chinese patent CN105087789A. Illumina universal primers were attached in a second round of PCR run with the Phusion High-Fidelity PCR Kit. Paired-end sequencing of TCR libraries was carried out on the Illumina HiSeq X Ten platform at a read length of 151 bp. In the authors' own workflow: Cutadapt was used to discard reads without multiplex PCR primers, PEAR merged the read pairs, and MiXCR with default settings called the CDR3 regions. Shannon entropy measured repertoire diversity, while clonality was calculated as one minus the Shannon entropy divided by the ln of the count of productive unique sequences. A clonotype counted as a dominant or high-frequency T-cell clone when its frequency was 0.5% or higher. Clones were called with MiXCR by TCRdb after fastp trimmed the public reads at Q25, and only in-frame beta chains were retained. Each entry is one CDR3 protein sequence, shown with its most common DNA and genes. V and J calls and clone size were set by TCRdb, not the authors. This sample lists about 2,600 distinct CDR3 sequences; roughly 29% were detected once. Roughly 32% of the sample belongs to the ten largest clones.

This TCR came from a man in his fifties or sixties with non-small cell lung cancer. Rearrangement joined TRBV27 to TRBJ2-3; no check of the table's D call, TRBD2, against the DNA was made. Sample: lung tumor tissue. This receptor has the CDR3 CASSLGGGEQYFGP.